This TCR beta chain was recorded in a study of shared clonotypes between healthy human individuals. This CDR3 comprises 14 residues. Germline CDR1 SGHRS, CDR2 YFSETQ. Trimming cost V 3 bases and J 8 bases; bases outside gene matches: 4. Adults of Caucasian background living in Nashville, Tennessee made up all donors. Each cell subset's genomic DNA was divided evenly among several immunoSEQ plates. Each unsorted PBMC replicate got 300 ng genomic DNA, some 30,000 genomes. The data were produced by immunoSEQ multiplex PCR, yet TCRdb's version contains in-frame clones alone and is incomplete. This table holds some 450,000 clones, 70% to 80% found once.

The TCR was taken from a woman between 35 and 50 years old in good health. Some clones in this sample may be carry-over from other donors' samples. Source material: PBMCs. J is TRBJ1-4 and V is TRBV5-1, with 10 bases lining up with TRBD1. CDR3 sequence reads: CASSWGQGIEKLFF. The DNA of the CDR3 is TGCGCCAGCAGCTGGGGACAGGGGATCGAAAAACTGTTTTTT.